The 29 T cell receptor beta chains below were found in one sample sequenced in a study of blood T cell repertoires in COVID-19. This table comes from immunoSEQ multiplex PCR, and its TCRdb copy is limited to in-frame clones, with some not included. The table includes approximately 290,000 clones, 70% to 90% detected once. Sequencing was done on a sample of peripheral blood. Source of these receptors: an older woman with acute or convalescent COVID-19.

This CDR3 reads CASSYMGDEQFF. The CDR3 coding sequence is TGTGCCAGCAGTTACATGGGAGATGAGCAGTTCTTC. The chain combines TRBV6-6 with TRBJ2-1; D possibly corresponds to TRBD2 (5 bases). The germline V gene has CDR1 MNHNY and CDR2 SVGAGI (reference sequence). The V gene lost 2 bases and the J gene lost 8 bases, with 7 bases spanning the gap. The CDR3 is 12 amino acids.

The chain carries TRBV25-1 and TRBJ2-7; perhaps TRBD1 as D (5 bases). The V gene lost 3 bases and the J gene lost 7 bases, with 16 bases spanning the gap. This CDR3 is built from 14 residues. The germline V gene has CDR1 MGHDK and CDR2 SYGVNS. CDR3 amino acids: CASSDGAGLWEQYF. CDR3 DNA: TGTGCCAGCAGTGATGGGGCAGGGCTGTGGGAGCAGTACTTC.

This clone was seen a single time. The chain recombines TRBV7-9 with TRBJ1-5; D is possibly TRBD1 (6 bases). CDR1 is SEHNR, CDR2 FQNEAQ, per germline (reference sequence). Trimming stripped 4 bases from V and 2 bases from J, with 18 bases between. CDR3 length: 17 amino acids. DNA for the CDR3: TGTGCCAGCAGCTCTCACAGGGCCAATAAGGGCAATCAGCCCCAGCATTTT. It translates to CASSSHRANKGNQPQHF.

Remarks on this clone: A much larger clone differs from this one at a single base, so this may be a read error. The sample has other DNA sequences that encode this CDR3 too. This chain joins TRBV3-1 (or the pseudogene TRBV3-2) and TRBJ1-1; D remains unclear. Trimming stripped 1 base from V and 3 bases from J, with 6 bases between. The germline V gene encodes CDR1 LGHDT and CDR2 YNNKEL (reference sequence). The length of the CDR3 is 13 residues. CDR3 region: CASSQGRDTEAFF. CDR3 nucleotide sequence: TGTGCCAGCAGCCAAGGGAGGGACACTGAAGCTTTCTTT.

The J gene is TRBJ2-7, the V gene TRBV2, with a weak D call TRBD2 (5 bases). CDR3 size: 15 residues. In germline, CDR1 is SNHLY, CDR2 FYNNEI. V gave up 2 bases and J gave up 0 bases, with 11 bases separating them. The CDR3 bases are TGTGCCAGCAGTGAATTCCCTGGGAGCTCCTACGAGCAGTACTTC. This translates into CASSEFPGSSYEQYF. The full variable domain, completed using reference TRBV2 and TRBJ2-7, is EPEVTQTPSHQVTQMGQEVILRCVPISNHLYFYWYRQILGQKVEFLVSFYNNEISEKSEIFDDQFSVERPDGSNFTLKIRSTKLEDSAMYFCASSEFPGSSYEQYFGPGTRLTVT.

The CDR3 region has the DNA TGTGCCAGCAGCTCGGGACAGGGCGACTATGGCTACACCTTC. It translates to CASSSGQGDYGYTF. The V and J genes are TRBV5-4 and TRBJ1-2, with 9 bases aligning to TRBD1. V dropped 3 bases and J dropped 3; count of bases not matched to a gene: 3. CDR1 is SGHNT and CDR2 is YYREEE in the germline V gene (reference sequence). This CDR3 is 14 amino acids long.

This chain links TRBV7-2 with TRBJ2-7; D not certain. Trimming left V 5 bases short and J 3 bases short, with 11 bases between. Per the germline V gene, CDR1 is SGHTA and CDR2 is FQGNSA. CDR3 length: 13 residues. CDR3 sequence: CASSRTNNYEQYF. The CDR3, as DNA: TGTGCCAGCAGCAGAACCAACAACTACGAGCAGTACTTC.

The V and J genes are TRBV18 and TRBJ1-1, with TRBD1 matching over 8 bases. Germline assignment: CDR1 KGHSH and CDR2 LQKENI. V was pared by 6 bases and J by 4 bases, with 10 bases of the junction left unmatched. This CDR3 region has 15 residues. The CDR3 protein is CASSPLQGGRTEAFF. The CDR3 coding sequence is TGTGCCAGCTCCCCGCTACAGGGGGGACGCACTGAAGCTTTCTTT.

As concerns this clone: Other DNA sequences in the sample encode the same CDR3. This sequence joins TRBV18 and TRBJ2-5, with 8 bases identical to TRBD1. CDR1 and CDR2 (germline): KGHSH, LQKENI. V gave up 2 bases and J gave up 5 bases; unmatched junction bases: 4. This CDR3 has 14 residues. CDR3 protein: CASSPGQGRETQYF. The DNA for the CDR3 is TGTGCCAGCTCACCAGGACAGGGCAGGGAGACCCAGTACTTC. Variable domain in full (rest from reference TRBV18 and TRBJ2-5): NAGVMQNPRHLVRRRGQEARLRCSPMKGHSHVYWYRQLPEEGLKFMVYLQKENIIDESGMPKERFSAEFPKEGPSILRIQQVVRGDSAAYFCASSPGQGRETQYFGPGTRLLVL.

The chain links TRBV15 to TRBJ1-4, with 7 bases that match TRBD1. Germline trimming cut 0 bases from V and 8 bases from J; bases unmatched to any gene: 0. The germline V gene has CDR1 LNHNV and CDR2 YYDKDF (reference sequence). There are 13 residues in the CDR3. In DNA form, the CDR3 reads TGTGCCACCAGCAGAGAGGACAGGGAAAAACTGTTTTTT. It codes for CATSREDREKLFF.

The chain has TRBV27 and TRBJ2-5, with 10 bases fitting TRBD1. Per germline, CDR1 MNHEY and CDR2 SMNVEV (reference sequence). Losses at the gene ends were 5 bases for V and 13 bases for J; bases not matched to a gene: 10. This CDR3 is built from 13 residues. The DNA of the CDR3 is TGTGCCAGCAGTCACCGGGACAGGGGAACTTGGTACTTC. It yields the protein CASSHRDRGTWYF.

V is TRBV5-4 and J is TRBJ2-3; 9 nucleotides align to TRBD2. Per the germline V gene, CDR1 is SGHNT and CDR2 is YYREEE (reference sequence). CDR3 length equals 14 residues. The V and J ends lost 4 bases and 3 bases, in that order; junction bases with no gene match: 3. CDR3 protein: CASSPGLATDTQYF. For the CDR3, the DNA is TGTGCCAGCAGCCCCGGACTAGCGACAGATACGCAGTATTTT. The full variable domain, rest sourced from reference TRBV5-4 and TRBJ2-3, is ETGVTQSPTHLIKTRGQQVTLRCSSQSGHNTVSWYQQALGQGPQFIFQYYREEENGRGNFPPRFSGLQFPNYSSELNVNALELDDSALYLCASSPGLATDTQYFGPGTRLTVL.

This clone was recorded once. The chain combines TRBV18 with TRBJ2-7, with D perhaps TRBD2 (5 bases). Germline CDR1 and CDR2: KGHSH and LQKENI. The V end was cut by 2 bases, the J end by 3 bases, with 11 bases between. This CDR3 comprises 14 residues. CDR3 sequence (DNA): TGTGCCAGCTCACCAAACCCCGGGGTCTACGAGCAGTACTTC. Residues: CASSPNPGVYEQYF.

The chain recombines TRBV3-1 (or the pseudogene TRBV3-2) with TRBJ2-3; weak D call: TRBD2 (6 bases). CDR1 is LGHDT, CDR2 YNNKEL, per germline (reference sequence). The CDR3 is 16 amino acids. V gave up 4 bases and J gave up 2 bases, with 16 bases separating them. This CDR3 is CASSPTGGAITDTQYF. CDR3 bases: TGTGCCAGCAGCCCGACTGGCGGGGCTATCACAGATACGCAGTATTTT.

CDR3 region: CASSSTGTAAKETQYF. The CDR3 region has the DNA TGTGCCAGCAGCTCGACCGGGACAGCGGCCAAAGAGACCCAGTACTTC. The rearrangement links TRBV11-2 to TRBJ2-5, with TRBD1 identical over 7 bases. This CDR3 spans 16 amino acids. Germline CDR1 reads SGHAT; CDR2 reads FQNNGV. V gave up 4 bases and J gave up 3 bases; unmatched junction bases: 11.

Concerning this clone: One end of the junction does not line up with germline, which may come from a read error. This sequence joins TRBV7-7 and TRBJ2-2; 10 bases are a match to TRBD2. The CDR3 totals 16 residues. The V gene's germline CDR1 is SSHAT and CDR2 FNYEAQ (reference sequence). DNA for the CDR3: TGTGCTAGCAGCTTAGGACTAGCGGCGAACACCGGGGAGCTGTTTTTT. It codes for CASSLGLAANTGELFF. Based on the CDR3 plus reference TRBV7-7 and TRBJ2-2, the full variable domain is GAGVSQSPRYKVTKRGQDVTLRCDPISSHATLYWYQQALGQGPEFLTYFNYEAQPDKSGLPSDRFSAERPEGSISTLTIQRTEQRDSAMYRCASSLGLAANTGELFFGEGSRLTVL.

The chain uses TRBV5-1 and TRBJ2-2; TRBD2 agrees at 9 bases. Germline CDR1 reads SGHRS; CDR2 reads YFSETQ. This CDR3 comprises 16 residues. V lost 0 bases and J lost 3; bases outside the gene matches: 3. In nucleotides, the CDR3 is TGCGCCAGCAGCTTGGGCGGGGGGGCGGACACCGGGGAGCTGTTTTTT. This sequence encodes CASSLGGGADTGELFF.

This chain joins TRBV11-2 and TRBJ2-2; tentative D call: TRBD1 (7 bases). Trimming pared 7 bases from V and 5 bases from J, leaving 14 bases between. Germline V gene data show CDR1 as SGHAT and CDR2 as FQNNGV. The CDR3 runs 14 residues. The CDR3 DNA reads TGTGCCAGCACCATACCAGGGGGGACCGGGGAGCTGTTTTTT. Encoded protein: CASTIPGGTGELFF.

The CDR3 here is CSAKTGTGNTGELFF. DNA of the CDR3: TGCAGTGCTAAAACCGGGACAGGGAACACCGGGGAGCTGTTTTTT. The chain joins TRBV29-1 to TRBJ2-2; 8 nucleotides align to TRBD1. CDR1 is SQVTM and CDR2 is ANQGSEA in the germline V gene. CDR3 length equals 15 residues.

V and J are TRBV4-1 and TRBJ1-2; no clear D. CDR1 and CDR2 from the germline V gene are MGHRA and YSYEKL. CDR3 length equals 12 residues. Trimming shortened V by 6 bases and J by 2 bases, and 7 bases separated the two germline ends. The CDR3 sequence is CASRNGNYGYTF. CDR3 DNA sequence: TGCGCCAGCAGGAACGGGAACTATGGCTACACCTTC.

The CDR3 region has the DNA TGCAGCGTGCGGGGGAACACCGGGGAGCTGTTTTTT. Protein: CSVRGNTGELFF. This chain connects TRBV29-1 to TRBJ2-2; possibly TRBD2 for D (6 bases). The germline V gene has CDR1 SQVTM and CDR2 ANQGSEA. CDR3 length: 12 amino acids. V was shortened by 6 bases and J by 1 base, with 6 bases between the two germline ends.

J is TRBJ2-7 and V is TRBV7-3; D possibly corresponds to TRBD1 (5 bases). Germline-derived CDR1 and CDR2 are SGHTA and FQGTGA. The CDR3 loop spans 14 amino acids. Trimming took off 2 bases at V and 3 bases at J, with 11 bases between the two ends. CDR3 residues: CASSLGAGFYEQYF. DNA of the CDR3: TGTGCCAGCAGCTTAGGAGCAGGGTTCTACGAGCAGTACTTC.

The chain has TRBV7-6 and TRBJ2-3; 8 nucleotides agree with TRBD2. The length of the CDR3 is 15 residues. The J segment lost 4 bases and the V segment lost 7 bases, leaving 10 bases of the junction unmatched. Germline V gene sequence: CDR1 SGHVS, CDR2 FNYEAQ. For the CDR3, the DNA is TGTGCCAGCACCCGGGGGGGGAGTGGATCAGATACGCAGTATTTT. Translating it yields CASTRGGSGSDTQYF.

J is TRBJ2-3 and V is TRBV3-1 (or the pseudogene TRBV3-2), with 7 bases aligning to TRBD1. The germline V gene encodes CDR1 LGHDT and CDR2 YNNKEL (reference sequence). V lost 3 bases and J lost 2; bases outside the gene matches: 5. The CDR3 is made up of 15 amino acids. The CDR3 nucleotides are TGTGCCAGCAGCCACCTAGGGACAGACACAGATACGCAGTATTTT. It yields the protein CASSHLGTDTDTQYF.

This sequence joins TRBV6-6 and TRBJ2-5, with 8 bases fitting TRBD1. The CDR3 runs 14 residues. Germline CDR1 is MNHNY and CDR2 is SVGAGI (reference sequence). Trimming cost V 2 bases and J 3 bases; bases outside gene matches: 2. The CDR3 loop is CASSYPDREETQYF. Written as DNA, the CDR3 is TGTGCCAGCAGTTACCCGGACAGGGAAGAGACCCAGTACTTC.

The chain joins TRBV20-1 to TRBJ1-2; possible D gene TRBD1, 6 bases. Deletions cut 6 bases from V and 6 bases from J, with 11 bases between. The CDR3 extends over 11 amino acids. CDR1 and CDR2 (germline): DFQATT, SNEGSKA (reference sequence). CDR3 region: CSAVGGHGYTF. Here the CDR3 DNA reads TGCAGTGCAGTCGGGGGGCATGGCTACACCTTC.

DNA for the CDR3: TGTGCCAGCAGCCCTAGCCCGGGACAGGGCAACATTCAGTACTTC. It is translated as CASSPSPGQGNIQYF. The gene calls are TRBV2 and TRBJ2-4, with 9 bases aligning to TRBD1. Germline V lookup: CDR1 SNHLY, CDR2 FYNNEI. This CDR3 has 15 amino acids. J lost 7 bases, V lost 6 bases, and 10 bases had no gene match.

CDR3 sequence (DNA): TGTGCCAGCAGACCCTGGACTAGCGGGAAGAGTACAGATACGCAGTATTTT. It yields the protein CASRPWTSGKSTDTQYF. V and J are TRBV14 and TRBJ2-3; the match to TRBD2 covers 12 bases. V shed 6 bases and J 3 bases; nucleotides not matched to a gene: 10. Germline CDR1 SGHDN, CDR2 FVKESK. The CDR3 contains 17 residues.

The chain carries TRBV28 and TRBJ2-2; D is possibly TRBD2 (5 bases). Germline loops: CDR1 MDHEN, CDR2 SYDVKM. V was pared by 8 bases and J by 4 bases, with 20 bases between. The length of the CDR3 is 16 residues. The CDR3 loop is CASRPSRRLATGELFF. CDR3 sequence (DNA): TGTGCCAGCCGCCCTTCTAGGAGGCTAGCCACCGGGGAGCTGTTTTTT.